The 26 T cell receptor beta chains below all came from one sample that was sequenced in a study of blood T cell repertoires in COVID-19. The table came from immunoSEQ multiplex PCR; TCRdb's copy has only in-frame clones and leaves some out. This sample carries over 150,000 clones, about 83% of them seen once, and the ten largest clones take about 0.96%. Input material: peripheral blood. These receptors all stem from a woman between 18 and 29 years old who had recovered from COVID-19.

CDR3 in DNA: TGTGCCAGCAGCTTAAACGGGGATCCCCCCTACGAGCAGTACTTC. Its protein is CASSLNGDPPYEQYF. The rearrangement joins TRBV11-2 to TRBJ2-7; the D gene is possibly TRBD2 (5 bases). Germline lookup yields CDR1 SGHAT and CDR2 FQNNGV. The germline V and J ends were trimmed by 2 bases and 2 bases, with 13 bases remaining between them. The CDR3 runs to 15 residues.

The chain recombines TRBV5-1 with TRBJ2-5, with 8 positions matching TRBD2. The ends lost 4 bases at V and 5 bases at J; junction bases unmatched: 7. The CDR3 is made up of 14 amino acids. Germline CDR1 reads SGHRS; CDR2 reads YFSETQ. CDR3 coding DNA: TGCGCCAGCAGCCACGGACTAGCTGCGGAGACCCAGTACTTC. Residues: CASSHGLAAETQYF.

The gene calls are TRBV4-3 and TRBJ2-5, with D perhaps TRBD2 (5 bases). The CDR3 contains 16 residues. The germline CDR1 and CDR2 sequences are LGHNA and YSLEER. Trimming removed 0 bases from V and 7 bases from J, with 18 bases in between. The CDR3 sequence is CASSQDVVPGEGTQYF. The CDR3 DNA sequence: TGCGCCAGCAGCCAAGATGTTGTCCCAGGTGAGGGGACCCAGTACTTC.

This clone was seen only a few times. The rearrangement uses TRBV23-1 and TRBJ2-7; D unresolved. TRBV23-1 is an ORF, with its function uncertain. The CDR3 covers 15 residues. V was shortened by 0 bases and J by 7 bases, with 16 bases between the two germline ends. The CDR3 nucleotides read TGCGCCAGCAGTCAATCATGTCTGCCTATGCCGGAGCAGTACTTC. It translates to CASSQSCLPMPEQYF.

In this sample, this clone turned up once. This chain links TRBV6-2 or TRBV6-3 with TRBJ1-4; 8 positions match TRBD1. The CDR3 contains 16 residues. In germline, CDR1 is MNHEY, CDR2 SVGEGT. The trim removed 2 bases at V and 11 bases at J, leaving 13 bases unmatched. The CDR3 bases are TGTGCCAGCAGTTACGATCCACGGACAGGGACCAGGAAACTGTTTTTT. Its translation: CASSYDPRTGTRKLFF.

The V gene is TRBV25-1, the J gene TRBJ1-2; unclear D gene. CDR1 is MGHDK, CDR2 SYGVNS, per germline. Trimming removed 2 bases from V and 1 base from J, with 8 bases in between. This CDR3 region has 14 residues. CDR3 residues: CASSERGVNYGYTF. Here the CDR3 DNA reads TGTGCCAGCAGTGAAAGAGGAGTTAACTATGGCTACACCTTC.

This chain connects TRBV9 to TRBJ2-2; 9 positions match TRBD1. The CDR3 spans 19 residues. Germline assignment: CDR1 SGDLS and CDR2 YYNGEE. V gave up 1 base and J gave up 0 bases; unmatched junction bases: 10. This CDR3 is CASSVNSRDRETNTGELFF. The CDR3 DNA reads TGTGCCAGCAGCGTAAACTCTAGGGACAGGGAGACGAACACCGGGGAGCTGTTTTTT.

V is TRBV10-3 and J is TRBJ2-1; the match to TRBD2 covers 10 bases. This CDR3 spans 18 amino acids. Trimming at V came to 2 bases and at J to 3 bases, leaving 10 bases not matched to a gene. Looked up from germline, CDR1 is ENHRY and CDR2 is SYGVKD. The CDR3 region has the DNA TGTGCCATCAGTGAGAGGGGGAGCGGGGGGGAAAACTACAATGAGCAGTTCTTC. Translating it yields CAISERGSGGENYNEQFF.

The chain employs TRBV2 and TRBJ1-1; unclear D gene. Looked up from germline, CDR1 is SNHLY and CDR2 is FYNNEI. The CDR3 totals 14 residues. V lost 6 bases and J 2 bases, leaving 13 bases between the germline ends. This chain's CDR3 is CASRLSQSNTEAFF. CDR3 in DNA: TGTGCCAGCAGATTATCTCAGTCTAACACTGAAGCTTTCTTT. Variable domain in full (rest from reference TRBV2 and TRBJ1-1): EPEVTQTPSHQVTQMGQEVILRCVPISNHLYFYWYRQILGQKVEFLVSFYNNEISEKSEIFDDQFSVERPDGSNFTLKIRSTKLEDSAMYFCASRLSQSNTEAFFGQGTRLTVV.

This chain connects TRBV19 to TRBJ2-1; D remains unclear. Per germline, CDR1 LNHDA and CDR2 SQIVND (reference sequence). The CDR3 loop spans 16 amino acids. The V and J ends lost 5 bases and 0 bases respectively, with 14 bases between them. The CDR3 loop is CASSLRLASSYNEQFF. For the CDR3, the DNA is TGTGCCAGTAGTTTAAGACTGGCCAGCTCCTACAATGAGCAGTTCTTC.

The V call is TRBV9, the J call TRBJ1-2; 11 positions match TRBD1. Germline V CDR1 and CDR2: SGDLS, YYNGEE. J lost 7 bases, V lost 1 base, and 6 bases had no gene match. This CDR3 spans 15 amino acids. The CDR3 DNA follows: TGTGCCAGCAGCGTACCCGGGACAGGGGGTCGTGGCTACACCTTC. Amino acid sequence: CASSVPGTGGRGYTF.

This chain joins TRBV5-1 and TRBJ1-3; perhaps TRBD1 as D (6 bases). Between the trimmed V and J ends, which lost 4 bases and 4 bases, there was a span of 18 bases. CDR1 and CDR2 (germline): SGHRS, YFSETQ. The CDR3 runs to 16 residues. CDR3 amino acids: CASSTGQLSSGNTIYF. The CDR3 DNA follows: TGCGCCAGCAGCACCGGACAGTTAAGTTCCGGAAACACCATATATTTT.

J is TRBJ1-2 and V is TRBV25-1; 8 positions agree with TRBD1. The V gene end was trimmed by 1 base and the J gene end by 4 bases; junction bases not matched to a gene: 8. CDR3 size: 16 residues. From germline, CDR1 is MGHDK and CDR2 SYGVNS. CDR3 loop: CASSESTGGWVYGYTF. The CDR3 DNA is TGTGCCAGCAGTGAATCCACAGGGGGGTGGGTCTATGGCTACACCTTC.

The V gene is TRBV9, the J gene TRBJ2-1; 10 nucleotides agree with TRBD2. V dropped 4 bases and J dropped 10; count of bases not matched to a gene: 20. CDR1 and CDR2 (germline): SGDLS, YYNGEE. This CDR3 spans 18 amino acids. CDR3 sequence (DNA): TGTGCCAGCAGCTCCCGGGGGAGCGGGGGGGGTGAAGGTTGGGAGCAGTTCTTC. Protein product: CASSSRGSGGGEGWEQFF.

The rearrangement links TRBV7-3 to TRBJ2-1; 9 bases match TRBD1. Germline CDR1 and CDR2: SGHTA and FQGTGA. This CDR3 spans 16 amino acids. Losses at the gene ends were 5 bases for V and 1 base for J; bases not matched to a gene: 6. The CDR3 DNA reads TGTGCCAGCAGCCCCGGAGGGACAGGGTCCTACAATGAGCAGTTCTTC. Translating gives CASSPGGTGSYNEQFF. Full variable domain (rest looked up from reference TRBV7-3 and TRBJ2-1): GAGVSQTPSNKVTEKGKYVELRCDPISGHTALYWYRQSLGQGPEFLIYFQGTGAADDSGLPNDRFFAVRPEGSVSTLKIQRTERGDSAVYLCASSPGGTGSYNEQFFGPGTRLTVL.

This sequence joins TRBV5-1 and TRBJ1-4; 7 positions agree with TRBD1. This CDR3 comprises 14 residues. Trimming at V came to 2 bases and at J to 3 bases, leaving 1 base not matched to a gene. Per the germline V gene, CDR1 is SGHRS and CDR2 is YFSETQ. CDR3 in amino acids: CASSLQGSNEKLFF. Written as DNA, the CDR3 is TGCGCCAGCAGCTTACAGGGGTCTAATGAAAAACTGTTTTTT.

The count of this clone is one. The CDR3 here is CASSASGGGSYEQYF. The CDR3 region has the DNA TGTGCCAGCAGCGCATCAGGGGGCGGATCCTACGAGCAGTACTTC. This chain links TRBV3-1 (or the pseudogene TRBV3-2) with TRBJ2-7; 8 bases are a match to TRBD1. CDR3 length: 15 residues. Germline CDR1 LGHDT, CDR2 YNNKEL (reference sequence). J was trimmed by 1 base and V by 5 bases; bases with no gene match: 7.

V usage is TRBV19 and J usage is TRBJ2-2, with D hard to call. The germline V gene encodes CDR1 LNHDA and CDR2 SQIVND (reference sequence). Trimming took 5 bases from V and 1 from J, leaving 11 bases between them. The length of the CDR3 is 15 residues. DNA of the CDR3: TGTGCCAGTAGTCCCAGGCCGTGGAACACCGGGGAGCTGTTTTTT. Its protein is CASSPRPWNTGELFF. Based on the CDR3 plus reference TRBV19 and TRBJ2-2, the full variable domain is DGGITQSPKYLFRKEGQNVTLSCEQNLNHDAMYWYRQDPGQGLRLIYYSQIVNDFQKGDIAEGYSVSREKKESFPLTVTSAQKNPTAFYLCASSPRPWNTGELFFGEGSRLTVL.

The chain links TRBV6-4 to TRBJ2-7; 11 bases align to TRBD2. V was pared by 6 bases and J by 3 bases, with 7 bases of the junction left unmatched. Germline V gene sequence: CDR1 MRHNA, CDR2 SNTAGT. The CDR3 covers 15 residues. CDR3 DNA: TGTGCCAGCAGCCTGCTAGCGGGAGGTCGCTACGAGCAGTACGTC. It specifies CASSLLAGGRYEQYV.

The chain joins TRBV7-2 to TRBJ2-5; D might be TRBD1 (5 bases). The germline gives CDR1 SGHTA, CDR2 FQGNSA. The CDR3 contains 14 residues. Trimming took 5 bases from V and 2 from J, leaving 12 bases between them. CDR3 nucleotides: TGTGCCAGCAGCACACACAGGATACAAGAGACCCAGTACTTC. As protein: CASSTHRIQETQYF.

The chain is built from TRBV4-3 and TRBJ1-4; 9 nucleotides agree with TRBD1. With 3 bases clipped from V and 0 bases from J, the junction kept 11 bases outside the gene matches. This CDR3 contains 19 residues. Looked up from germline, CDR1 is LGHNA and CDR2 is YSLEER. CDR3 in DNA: TGCGCCAGCAGCCATCCTAGGACAGGGGTTATTGCAACTAATGAAAAACTGTTTTTT. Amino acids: CASSHPRTGVIATNEKLFF.

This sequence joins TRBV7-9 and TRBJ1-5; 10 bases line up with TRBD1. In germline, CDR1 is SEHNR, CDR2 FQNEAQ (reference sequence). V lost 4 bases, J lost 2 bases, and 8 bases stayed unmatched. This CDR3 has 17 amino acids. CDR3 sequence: CASSSLSGTGGNQPQHF. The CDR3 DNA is TGTGCCAGCAGCTCCCTTTCCGGGACAGGGGGCAATCAGCCCCAGCATTTT.

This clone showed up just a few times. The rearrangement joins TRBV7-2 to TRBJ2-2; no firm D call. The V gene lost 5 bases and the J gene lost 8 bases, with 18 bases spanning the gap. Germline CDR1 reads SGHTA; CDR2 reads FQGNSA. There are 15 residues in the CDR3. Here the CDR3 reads CASSPNAHHQGELFF. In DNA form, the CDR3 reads TGTGCCAGCAGCCCCAACGCGCATCACCAAGGGGAGCTGTTTTTT.

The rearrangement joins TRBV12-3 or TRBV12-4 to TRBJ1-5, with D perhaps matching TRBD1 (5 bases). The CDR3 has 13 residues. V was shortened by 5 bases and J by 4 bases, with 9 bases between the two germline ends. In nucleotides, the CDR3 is TGTGCCAGCAGTAGAGCAGGGAATCAGCCCCAGCATTTT. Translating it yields CASSRAGNQPQHF.

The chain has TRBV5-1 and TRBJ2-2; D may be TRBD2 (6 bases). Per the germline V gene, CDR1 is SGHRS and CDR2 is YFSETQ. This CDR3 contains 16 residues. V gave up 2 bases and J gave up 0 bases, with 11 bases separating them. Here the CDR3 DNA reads TGCGCCAGCAGCTTTCGAGGGAGGCCGAACACCGGGGAGCTGTTTTTT. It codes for CASSFRGRPNTGELFF.

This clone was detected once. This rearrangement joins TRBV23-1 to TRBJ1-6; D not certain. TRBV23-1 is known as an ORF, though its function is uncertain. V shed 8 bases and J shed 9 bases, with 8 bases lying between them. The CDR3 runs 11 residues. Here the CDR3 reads CASLSPSPLHF. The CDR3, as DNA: TGCGCCAGCCTGAGTCCTTCACCCCTCCACTTT.